There are a few counts of the clone carrying this T cell receptor beta chain. TCRdb reanalysed the 5' RACE reads using MiXCR and keeps one entry per CDR3 protein. The data show approximately 560,000 distinct CDR3 sequences, roughly a sixth seen once. The data derive from a study of T-cell memory formation after mild COVID-19. Trimming took off 2 bases at V and 1 base at J, with 8 bases between the two ends. The CDR3 contains 14 residues. Germline values: CDR1 MNHEY, CDR2 SVGEGT. What was sequenced was PBMCs or a T cell subset sorted from them (not recorded which). The genes are TRBV6-2 or TRBV6-3 and TRBJ1-1; unclear D gene. The sequence derives from an adult woman who had mild COVID-19 (a few samples of this study predate the infection). Cell type and time point are not known. As DNA, the CDR3 is TGTGCCAGCAGTTACGCTCGGGAGAACACTGAAGCTTTCTTT. This gives the protein CASSYARENTEAFF.